Each of the 31 T cell receptor beta chains below was sequenced from the same sample in a study of OX40 agonist ivuxolimab in advanced cancers. The table came from immunoSEQ multiplex PCR; TCRdb's copy has only in-frame clones and leaves some out. The sample carries about 70,000 clones, about four fifths recorded once. Sequenced material: CD4+ or CD8+ T cells sorted from blood, taken in a trial of the OX40 agonist ivuxolimab. These TCRs come from an adult with an advanced solid tumor such as melanoma, head and neck, liver or kidney cancer.

The chain carries TRBV19 and TRBJ2-7; a weak D match, TRBD2 (5 bases). This CDR3 contains 13 residues. Germline CDR1 LNHDA, CDR2 SQIVND (reference sequence). Trimming took 5 bases from V and 7 from J, leaving 15 bases between them. The CDR3 DNA reads TGTGCCAGTAGTCCGGAACCGAGGGTTGAGCAGTACTTC. Its protein is CASSPEPRVEQYF.

This clone was picked up a small number of times. The V and J genes are TRBV4-2 and TRBJ1-1; D unresolved. Looked up from germline, CDR1 is LGHNA and CDR2 is YNFKEQ. V lost 4 bases and J 2 bases, leaving 8 bases between the germline ends. The CDR3 extends over 13 amino acids. The CDR3 loop reads CASSRAANTEAFF. The CDR3 DNA is TGTGCCAGCAGCCGGGCCGCCAACACTGAAGCTTTCTTT.

V gene TRBV5-1 combines with J gene TRBJ2-7, with TRBD1 matching 12 bases. After removal of 4 bases from V and 2 bases from J, the junction contained 4 bases not matched to a gene. The CDR3 contains 15 residues. Germline CDR1 SGHRS, CDR2 YFSETQ. CDR3 residues: CASSPGTGGPYEQYV. The CDR3 region has the DNA TGCGCCAGCAGCCCCGGGACAGGGGGCCCCTACGAGCAGTACGTC.

This rearrangement joins TRBV5-1 to TRBJ2-3; 10 bases line up with TRBD2. The CDR3 runs to 16 residues. J lost 4 bases, V lost 1 base, and 6 bases had no gene match. Looked up from germline, CDR1 is SGHRS and CDR2 is YFSETQ. In nucleotides, the CDR3 is TGCGCCAGCAGCTTGTCAGCGGGGGGGCGGCCAGATACGCAGTATTTT. Its protein product is CASSLSAGGRPDTQYF.

J is TRBJ2-3 and V is TRBV7-3, with 9 bases identical to TRBD2. V was pared by 4 bases and J by 0 bases, with 5 bases of the junction left unmatched. This CDR3 comprises 16 residues. The germline V gene encodes CDR1 SGHTA and CDR2 FQGTGA. CDR3 region: CASSSRLAESTDTQYF. CDR3 DNA sequence: TGTGCCAGCAGCTCTAGACTAGCGGAAAGCACAGATACGCAGTATTTT.

The chain joins TRBV6-4 to TRBJ1-1; D call uncertain. CDR3 length equals 13 residues. Germline V gene data show CDR1 as MRHNA and CDR2 as SNTAGT. Trimming stripped 7 bases from V and 3 bases from J, with 12 bases between. The CDR3, as DNA: TGTGCCAGCATGGTGGAGGTACACACTGAAGCTTTCTTT. Protein product: CASMVEVHTEAFF.

This clone was counted once. Written as DNA, the CDR3 is TGTGCCAGCAGCCCCACCTACCTGACAGGGCGGTTCCGGTTCTTC. This codes for CASSPTYLTGRFRFF. The chain recombines TRBV7-8 with TRBJ2-1, with TRBD1 matching 7 bases. CDR1 and CDR2 from the germline V gene are SGHVS and FQNEAQ. Unmatched junction bases numbered 19, after V lost 5 bases and J lost 15 bases. The CDR3 consists of 15 residues.

This chain uses TRBV12-2 with TRBJ2-6. TRBV12-2 is a pseudogene locus. The CDR3 is 14 amino acids. The CDR3 spells CASRLISGANVLTF. Written as DNA, the CDR3 is TGTGCAAGTCGCTTGATTTCTGGGGCCAACGTCCTGACTTTC.

The chain uses TRBV11-2 and TRBJ2-7; D not certain. The germline CDR1 and CDR2 sequences are SGHAT and FQNNGV. Deletions cut 0 bases from V and 3 bases from J, with 3 bases between. The CDR3 loop spans 12 amino acids. The chain's CDR3 is CASSLDNYEQYF. CDR3 bases: TGTGCCAGCAGCTTAGACAACTACGAGCAGTACTTC.

The CDR3 DNA reads as TGTGCCAGCAGCCGGACTAGCGGGAGCACAGATACGCAGTATTTT. This gives the protein CASSRTSGSTDTQYF. The V and J genes are TRBV7-2 and TRBJ2-3, with TRBD2 identical over 11 bases. V lost 5 bases and J lost 0; bases outside the gene matches: 1. Germline CDR1 and CDR2: SGHTA and FQGNSA. CDR3 length equals 15 residues.

The chain uses TRBV28 and TRBJ2-7; D is unresolved. The ends were cut back, 6 bases at V and 1 base at J, with 22 bases in the middle. The CDR3 has 17 residues. Germline V gives CDR1 MDHEN, CDR2 SYDVKM. The CDR3 region is CASSSPELNIGSYEQYF. As DNA, the CDR3 is TGTGCCAGCAGCTCCCCTGAATTAAACATAGGGTCCTACGAGCAGTACTTC.

The gene calls are TRBV7-6 and TRBJ2-2; TRBD2 aligns across 8 bases. With V trimmed by 1 base and J by 7 bases, 5 bases remained unmatched. The CDR3 totals 15 residues. Per the germline V gene, CDR1 is SGHVS and CDR2 is FNYEAQ. CDR3 nucleotides: TGTGCCAGCAGCTTAGTGGTTCTAGCGGGCGGGGAGCTGTTTTTT. Amino acid sequence: CASSLVVLAGGELFF.

DNA for the CDR3: TGTGCCTGGAGTAGGGGTTTGGGGGACGAAAAACTGTTTTTT. It is translated as CAWSRGLGDEKLFF. The chain combines TRBV30 with TRBJ1-4; perhaps TRBD1 as D (5 bases). CDR3 length: 14 amino acids. Trimming removed 2 bases from V and 8 bases from J, with 15 bases in between. CDR1 is GTSNPN, CDR2 SVGIG, per germline (reference sequence).

The V and J genes are TRBV27 and TRBJ1-4; tentative D call: TRBD1 (5 bases). The CDR3 covers 14 residues. Germline V gene sequence: CDR1 MNHEY, CDR2 SMNVEV (reference sequence). V was pared by 7 bases and J by 5 bases, with 14 bases between. DNA of the CDR3: TGTGCCAGCACCCCATGGGCAGGGAATGAAAAACTGTTTTTT. As protein: CASTPWAGNEKLFF.

The chain joins TRBV4-3 to TRBJ2-7; perhaps TRBD2 as D (5 bases). The length of the CDR3 is 15 residues. Trimming took off 4 bases at V and 2 bases at J, with 15 bases between the two ends. Per germline, CDR1 LGHNA and CDR2 YSLEER. The CDR3 bases are TGCGCCAGCAGCCCCGAAAGGTGGGGAGCCTACGAGCAGTACTTC. Residues: CASSPERWGAYEQYF.

This clone was detected a few times. The rearrangement links TRBV7-9 to TRBJ2-5; TRBD1 aligns across 7 bases. V shed 4 bases, J shed 6 bases, and the junction held 11 bases outside the gene matches. Germline CDR1 reads SEHNR; CDR2 reads FQNEAQ (reference sequence). The CDR3 has 15 amino acids. This CDR3 is CASSSGGGVLKTQYF. The CDR3 DNA follows: TGTGCCAGCAGCTCAGGGGGTGGGGTTTTGAAGACCCAGTACTTC. Together with reference TRBV7-9 and TRBJ2-5, the CDR3 gives the full variable domain: DTGVSQNPRHKITKRGQNVTFRCDPISEHNRLYWYRQTLGQGPEFLTYFQNEAQLEKSRLLSDRFSAERPKGSFSTLEIQRTEQGDSAMYLCASSSGGGVLKTQYFGPGTRLLVL.

The chain carries TRBV14 and TRBJ2-1; unclear D gene. This CDR3 comprises 15 residues. Germline V gene lookup returns CDR1 SGHDN and CDR2 FVKESK. With 0 bases removed from V and 8 bases from J, the gap between germline ends came to 14 bases. For the CDR3, the DNA is TGTGCCAGCAGCCAAGAGGGTGGGTGGGCACATGAGCAGTTCTTC. This gives the protein CASSQEGGWAHEQFF.

This clone has only one observation. This rearrangement joins TRBV2 to TRBJ1-1; D is unclear. Germline loops: CDR1 SNHLY, CDR2 FYNNEI. The V end lost 8 bases, the J end lost 7 bases, and 11 bases lay between the germline ends. The CDR3 loop spans 11 amino acids. The CDR3: CASESGYEAFF. DNA for the CDR3: TGTGCCAGCGAAAGTGGGTATGAAGCTTTCTTT. Using reference TRBV2 and TRBJ1-1 for the parts outside the CDR3, the full variable domain is EPEVTQTPSHQVTQMGQEVILRCVPISNHLYFYWYRQILGQKVEFLVSFYNNEISEKSEIFDDQFSVERPDGSNFTLKIRSTKLEDSAMYFCASESGYEAFFGQGTRLTVV.

The chain links TRBV5-4 to TRBJ2-3; D may be TRBD2 (5 bases). V was trimmed by 4 bases and J by 2 bases, leaving 14 bases between them. This CDR3 has 15 amino acids. The germline CDR1 and CDR2 sequences are SGHNT and YYREEE (reference sequence). CDR3 sequence reads: CASSPVPTNTDTQYF. In DNA form, the CDR3 reads TGTGCCAGCAGCCCGGTCCCGACTAACACAGATACGCAGTATTTT.

The V gene is TRBV7-9, the J gene TRBJ2-3; D may match TRBD1 or TRBD2 (5 bases each). Germline CDR1 SEHNR, CDR2 FQNEAQ (reference sequence). The CDR3 covers 14 residues. Trimming took 4 bases from V and 6 from J, leaving 14 bases between them. The CDR3 region has the DNA TGTGCCAGCAGCTCCATCCTAGGGGAGGATACGCAGTATTTT. This codes for CASSSILGEDTQYF.

For the CDR3, the DNA is TGTGCCAGCCATACTTACCCCTTAGCCTATGGCTACACCTTC. Protein product: CASHTYPLAYGYTF. This sequence joins TRBV28 and TRBJ1-2; D not certain. The ends were cut back, 8 bases at V and 4 bases at J, with 17 bases in the middle. Germline V CDR1 and CDR2: MDHEN, SYDVKM. This CDR3 has 14 amino acids.

This chain joins TRBV30 and TRBJ1-6, with D unresolved. The CDR3 totals 12 residues. Germline CDR1 is GTSNPN and CDR2 is SVGIG (reference sequence). Trimming took off 2 bases at V and 5 bases at J, with 4 bases between the two ends. This CDR3 reads CAWSYNNSPLHF. DNA of the CDR3: TGTGCCTGGAGTTACAATAATTCACCCCTCCACTTT.

This chain uses TRBV4-3 with TRBJ2-7, with a tentative D call TRBD1 (5 bases). The CDR3 length is 15 residues. V was pared by 0 bases and J by 2 bases, with 11 bases between. Germline CDR1 reads LGHNA; CDR2 reads YSLEER. The CDR3 region is CASSQEVWGAYEQYF. The CDR3 DNA is TGCGCCAGCAGCCAAGAGGTTTGGGGCGCCTACGAGCAGTACTTC.

The CDR3 region has the DNA TGTGCCAGCAGCCCATTTCGACTCCGGGACAGTATAGAGACCCAGTACTTC. This encodes CASSPFRLRDSIETQYF. V is TRBV7-3 and J is TRBJ2-5, with 7 bases that match TRBD1. With V trimmed by 5 bases and J by 4 bases, 16 bases remained unmatched. Germline values: CDR1 SGHTA, CDR2 FQGTGA. The CDR3 is made up of 17 amino acids. The full variable domain, completed using reference TRBV7-3 and TRBJ2-5, is GAGVSQTPSNKVTEKGKYVELRCDPISGHTALYWYRQSLGQGPEFLIYFQGTGAADDSGLPNDRFFAVRPEGSVSTLKIQRTERGDSAVYLCASSPFRLRDSIETQYFGPGTRLLVL.

CDR3: CASSTQTGLSTDTQYF. CDR3 sequence (DNA): TGTGCCAGCAGCACCCAGACAGGGTTGAGCACAGATACGCAGTATTTT. This chain connects TRBV5-6 to TRBJ2-3; 7 nucleotides line up with TRBD1. With V trimmed by 4 bases and J by 0 bases, 8 bases remained unmatched. The length of the CDR3 is 16 residues. Germline values: CDR1 SGHDT, CDR2 YYEEEE.

The J gene is TRBJ2-7, the V gene TRBV21-1. TRBV21-1 is assigned pseudogene status. The CDR3 is made up of 17 amino acids. The CDR3 reads CASTWGDRPGHGSEQYV. CDR3 in DNA: TGTGCCAGCACCTGGGGGGATCGTCCGGGACACGGGTCCGAGCAGTACGTC.

The CDR3 coding sequence is TGTGCCTGGACCGAACAGAGAATTGAAGCTTTCTTT. Translated, it gives CAWTEQRIEAFF. The rearrangement uses TRBV30 and TRBJ1-1, with D hard to call. Germline loops: CDR1 GTSNPN, CDR2 SVGIG (reference sequence). Between the trimmed V and J ends, which lost 4 bases and 7 bases, there was a span of 13 bases. The CDR3 sequence is 12 residues long.

Comments on this clone: One junction end disagrees with the germline gene, perhaps due to a read error. The chain carries TRBV6-5 and TRBJ2-5; 10 bases are a match to TRBD2. CDR1 is MNHEY and CDR2 is SVGAGI in the germline V gene. CDR3 length equals 13 residues. DNA for the CDR3: TGTGCCAGCAGTTCCCTAGCGGGGGCCCCCCCGCACTTC. This sequence encodes CASSSLAGAPPHF.

The chain uses TRBV30 and TRBJ2-2, with D maybe TRBD2 (6 bases). Germline CDR1 reads GTSNPN; CDR2 reads SVGIG (reference sequence). V lost 0 bases and J 8 bases, leaving 13 bases between the germline ends. CDR3 length: 14 residues. This CDR3 reads CAWSVVGGLGELFF. The CDR3 DNA reads as TGTGCCTGGAGTGTAGTAGGAGGGTTGGGGGAGCTGTTTTTT.

V gene TRBV18 combines with J gene TRBJ2-1; unclear D gene. The CDR3 covers 14 residues. Germline loops: CDR1 KGHSH, CDR2 LQKENI. V lost 2 bases to trimming and J lost 3 bases, with 8 bases between them. The CDR3: CASSPVADYNEQFF. CDR3 bases: TGTGCCAGCTCACCAGTGGCTGACTACAATGAGCAGTTCTTC.

The V call is TRBV21-1, the J call TRBJ2-1; TRBD1, the table's D call, was not compared with the DNA. TRBV21-1 is a pseudogene. This CDR3 is built from 18 residues. As DNA, the CDR3 is TGTGCCAGCAGCAGAGGACACCCAATTACCCCGCCAAATAATGAGCAGTTCTTC. As protein: CASSRGHPITPPNNEQFF.